The sequence of this T cell receptor (beta chain) was determined in a study of pediatric ulcerative colitis. Study results and caveats: Two rectal CDR3 clonotypes occurred in all ulcerative colitis patients. Compared with controls, ulcerative colitis showed greater blood-rectum clone sharing. Rectal pinch biopsies may have included blood-derived T cells, especially in patients with overt colitis.

Rectal tissue came from one to two pinch biopsies taken at colonoscopy. In the case of this clone: Its cognate antigen is unknown.

CDR1 SGHRS and CDR2 YFSETQ come from the germline V gene. The CDR3 has 15 amino acids. V gave up 4 bases and J gave up 1 base, with 15 bases separating them. Sequencing depth was up to 500,000 reads per sample. Profiled with immunoSEQ multiplex PCR; TCRdb holds only in-frame clones, not every one. The sample holds about 24,000 clones; more than 65% are singletons and the top ten take 7.5% to 9%. Material: gut tissue. The V call is TRBV5-1, the J call TRBJ2-7; a possible D gene is TRBD1 (6 bases). The clonotype comes from a boy aged 10-17 years with severe ulcerative colitis. CDR3 in DNA: TGCGCCAGCAGCCCACTTGGGACAACTTCCTACGAGCAGTACTTC. This codes for CASSPLGTTSYEQYF.